The table lists the clone carrying this T cell receptor (beta chain) with many counts. What it recognizes is unknown. The read is 3 residues too short to cover the CDR3 end, so that end is filled in from the germline J gene. The entry originates in a study of T cell clonality in common variable immunodeficiency. Study-wide results and caveats: Reportedly, TCR beta sequences from common variable immunodeficiency showed fewer deletions and N-nucleotide insertions. CVID subjects shared fewer TCRbeta clones than healthy controls did.

The data were produced by immunoSEQ multiplex PCR, yet TCRdb's version contains in-frame clones alone and is incomplete. The record shows about 26,000 clones for this sample, with no singletons present. The trim removed 4 bases at V and 3 bases at J, leaving 4 bases unmatched. Germline loops: CDR1 SGHRS, CDR2 YFSETQ. This CDR3 is 14 amino acids long. The gene calls are TRBV5-1 and TRBJ2-7, with 10 nucleotides matching TRBD1. The TCR comes from a human donor with common variable immunodeficiency. Input material: peripheral blood mononuclear cells. Incomplete CDR3 DNA: TGCGCCAGCAGCCCGGACAGGGGGGTCTACGAG. It translates to CASSPDRGVYE. The full CDR3 reads CASSPDRGVYEQYF.